Listed below are T cell receptor beta chains from one sample, sequenced in a study of cytomegalovirus exposure and HLA in healthy donors. Sequencing used immunoSEQ multiplex PCR; TCRdb keeps in-frame clones, though not all of them. The sample holds around 100,000 clones; 75% to 85% are singletons and the top ten take approximately 3%. Sequencing was done on a sample of PBMCs. The receptor set was obtained from a woman aged 18-29 years in good health and CMV-seropositive. Both conserved end residues are part of each CDR3. A D gene is named only where the DNA matches it firmly. Clone size, where shown, is once, few, many, or a class for clones that have expanded.

j_call: TRBJ2-7
v_call: TRBV4-1
clone_size: .
d_call: .
cdr3_nt: TGCGCCAGCAGCCAAGACGACAGGCTAAGCTCCTACGAGCAGTACTTC
cdr3_aa: CASSQDDRLSSYEQYF

j_call: TRBJ2-7
v_call: TRBV5-1
clone_size: once
d_call: TRBD2
cdr3_nt: TGCGCCAGCAGCATTAGCGGGAGCTCCTACGAGCAGTACTTC
cdr3_aa: CASSISGSSYEQYF

j_call: TRBJ2-7
v_call: TRBV28
clone_size: .
d_call: TRBD1
cdr3_nt: TGTGCCAGCAGTTTATTCCAGGGGGCTGTACAGTACTTC
cdr3_aa: CASSLFQGAVQYF

j_call: TRBJ2-5
v_call: TRBV5-1
clone_size: .
d_call: .
cdr3_nt: TGCGCCAGCAGCTTCGAGCAAGAGACCCAGTACTTC
cdr3_aa: CASSFEQETQYF

j_call: TRBJ1-1
v_call: TRBV11-3
clone_size: .
d_call: .
cdr3_nt: TGTGCCAGCAGCGAGCCGGGACTCACGAACACTGAAGCTTTCTTT
cdr3_aa: CASSEPGLTNTEAFF

j_call: TRBJ2-5
v_call: TRBV2
clone_size: once
d_call: .
cdr3_nt: TGTGCCACCACCGGGAACCAAGAGACCCAGTACTTC
cdr3_aa: CATTGNQETQYF

j_call: TRBJ1-5
v_call: TRBV2
clone_size: .
d_call: .
cdr3_nt: TGTGCCAGCAGTGAACTAAATCAGCCCCAGCATTTT
cdr3_aa: CASSELNQPQHF

j_call: TRBJ2-5
v_call: TRBV5-4
clone_size: .
d_call: .
cdr3_nt: TGTGCCAGCAGCTTGGTGAACTCCCAAGAGACCCAGTACTTC
cdr3_aa: CASSLVNSQETQYF

j_call: TRBJ1-6
v_call: TRBV5-1
clone_size: .
d_call: TRBD1
cdr3_nt: TGCGCCAGCAGCATACAGGGGAATTCACCCCTCCACTTT
cdr3_aa: CASSIQGNSPLHF

j_call: TRBJ2-5
v_call: TRBV9
clone_size: .
d_call: TRBD2
cdr3_nt: TGTGCCAGCAGCGTTACCCTAGCGGGAGGGCCCGGAAATGATGGGCGAGAGACCCAGTACTTC
cdr3_aa: CASSVTLAGGPGNDGRETQYF

j_call: TRBJ1-4
v_call: TRBV7-2
clone_size: .
d_call: .
cdr3_nt: TGTGCCAGCAGCCTGAGGGGGAAGGTTAATGAAAAACTGTTTTTT
cdr3_aa: CASSLRGKVNEKLFF

j_call: TRBJ2-3
v_call: TRBV6-1
clone_size: .
d_call: TRBD1
cdr3_nt: TGTGCCAGCAGTTTAACAGGGGGCTTCAGAGATACGCAGTATTTT
cdr3_aa: CASSLTGGFRDTQYF

j_call: TRBJ1-3
v_call: TRBV18
clone_size: .
d_call: TRBD1
cdr3_nt: TGTGCCAATCAGGACAGGGCTGGAAACACCATATATTTT
cdr3_aa: CANQDRAGNTIYF

j_call: TRBJ1-4
v_call: TRBV5-1
clone_size: few
d_call: .
cdr3_nt: TGCGCCAGCAGCCCCCACAGGGTGGTGAGAGAAAAACTGTTTTTT
cdr3_aa: CASSPHRVVREKLFF

j_call: TRBJ1-2
v_call: TRBV7-6
clone_size: once
d_call: TRBD1
cdr3_nt: TGTGCCAGCAGCTTAAGTGCGGGACAGGGGAGTGCCTATGGCTACACCTTC
cdr3_aa: CASSLSAGQGSAYGYTF

j_call: TRBJ2-2
v_call: TRBV4-1
clone_size: .
d_call: TRBD2
cdr3_nt: TGCGCCAGCACCTTGCCCGCGGGGGGAGGGACCGGGGAGCTGTTTTTT
cdr3_aa: CASTLPAGGGTGELFF

j_call: TRBJ1-2
v_call: TRBV5-1
clone_size: .
d_call: .
cdr3_nt: TGCGCCAGCTCCCCCGGCGGCAGGGGTTATGGCTACACCTTC
cdr3_aa: CASSPGGRGYGYTF

j_call: TRBJ2-4
v_call: TRBV2
clone_size: .
d_call: .
cdr3_nt: TGTGCCAGCAGTCCTCTTTTTGGGCCTCAGTACTTC
cdr3_aa: CASSPLFGPQYF

j_call: TRBJ2-5
v_call: TRBV5-8
clone_size: .
d_call: .
cdr3_nt: TGTGCCAGCAGCTTTGGAGGGACGAAAGAGACCCAGTACTTC
cdr3_aa: CASSFGGTKETQYF

j_call: TRBJ2-5
v_call: TRBV11-1
clone_size: .
d_call: .
cdr3_nt: TGTGCCAGCAGCTTAGCGGGAGGAGAGACCCAGTACTTC
cdr3_aa: CASSLAGGETQYF

j_call: TRBJ2-1
v_call: TRBV18
clone_size: .
d_call: .
cdr3_nt: TGTGCCAGCTCACCACCGTCGTTTCTTCCTAATGAGCAGTTCTTC
cdr3_aa: CASSPPSFLPNEQFF

j_call: TRBJ2-7
v_call: TRBV14
clone_size: .
d_call: TRBD1
cdr3_nt: TGTGCCAGCAGTCTTACCTCGGACAGGCGGTATTCCTACGAGCAGTACTTC
cdr3_aa: CASSLTSDRRYSYEQYF

j_call: TRBJ1-5
v_call: TRBV7-8
clone_size: .
d_call: .
cdr3_nt: TGTGCCAGCAGCTTATTGGGGGGAAGGGGCAATCAGCCCCAGCATTTT
cdr3_aa: CASSLLGGRGNQPQHF

j_call: TRBJ1-6
v_call: TRBV2
clone_size: once
d_call: TRBD1
cdr3_nt: TGTGCCAGTAACGACAGGGTTAATTCACCCCTCCACTTT
cdr3_aa: CASNDRVNSPLHF

j_call: TRBJ1-2
v_call: TRBV6-6
clone_size: few
d_call: .
cdr3_nt: TGTGCCAGCAGTTACTCACCAGGGGAGCCTCTTGGCTACACCTTC
cdr3_aa: CASSYSPGEPLGYTF

j_call: TRBJ2-7
v_call: TRBV10-3
clone_size: .
d_call: .
cdr3_nt: TGTGCCATCATGGCGGCCACCTCCTACGAGCAGTACTTC
cdr3_aa: CAIMAATSYEQYF

j_call: TRBJ2-7
v_call: TRBV11-3
clone_size: .
d_call: .
cdr3_nt: TGTGCCAGCAGCTTAGACGTAAGCAACTCCTACGAGCAGTACTTC
cdr3_aa: CASSLDVSNSYEQYF

j_call: TRBJ2-6
v_call: TRBV29-1
clone_size: .
d_call: .
cdr3_nt: TGCAGCGTTGGGAGGAAGGGAGCTGGGGCCAACGTCCTGACTTTC
cdr3_aa: CSVGRKGAGANVLTF

j_call: TRBJ1-4
v_call: TRBV19
clone_size: .
d_call: TRBD1
cdr3_nt: TGTGCCAGTGCACCCCCAGGGGGTGTTGAAAAACTGTTTTTT
cdr3_aa: CASAPPGGVEKLFF

j_call: TRBJ1-1
v_call: TRBV7-9
clone_size: .
d_call: .
cdr3_nt: TGTGCCAGCAGCTTAGCCCCAATGAACACTGAAGCTTTCTTT
cdr3_aa: CASSLAPMNTEAFF

j_call: TRBJ1-3
v_call: TRBV9
clone_size: .
d_call: .
cdr3_nt: TGTGCCAGCAGCCGAGGGAGGGGACGGAACACCATATATTTT
cdr3_aa: CASSRGRGRNTIYF

j_call: TRBJ1-2
v_call: TRBV5-1
clone_size: .
d_call: TRBD1
cdr3_nt: TGCGCCAGCAGCTTTGGGGCAGGGGGCCCTTTTGACTATGGCTACACCTTC
cdr3_aa: CASSFGAGGPFDYGYTF

j_call: TRBJ1-2
v_call: TRBV6-1
clone_size: .
d_call: TRBD1
cdr3_nt: TGTGCCAGCAGACACGGGACAGGGGTCTATGGCTACACCTTC
cdr3_aa: CASRHGTGVYGYTF

j_call: TRBJ2-7
v_call: TRBV7-9
clone_size: .
d_call: .
cdr3_nt: TGTTCCAGCAGCTTATCGCAGGGAGGCGAGCAGTACTTC
cdr3_aa: CSSSLSQGGEQYF

j_call: TRBJ2-3
v_call: TRBV11-2
clone_size: once
d_call: .
cdr3_nt: TGTGCCAGCAGCTTAGCCAATACGCAGTATTTT
cdr3_aa: CASSLANTQYF

j_call: TRBJ2-7
v_call: TRBV6-1
clone_size: .
d_call: .
cdr3_nt: TGTGCCAGCAGAATCCCAGGGGGGAGATACGAGCAGTACTTC
cdr3_aa: CASRIPGGRYEQYF

j_call: TRBJ1-2
v_call: TRBV4-1
clone_size: .
d_call: .
cdr3_nt: TGCGCCAGCAGCCTTAGACAGAGTAACTATGGCTACACCTTC
cdr3_aa: CASSLRQSNYGYTF

j_call: TRBJ1-4
v_call: TRBV7-9
clone_size: few
d_call: .
cdr3_nt: TGTGCCAGCGAGGCGGGTAATGAAAAACTGTTTTTT
cdr3_aa: CASEAGNEKLFF

j_call: TRBJ2-7
v_call: TRBV7-9
clone_size: few
d_call: .
cdr3_nt: TGTGCCAGCAGCTTCGCAGGGCTTTTTAGCTCCTACGAGCAGTACTTC
cdr3_aa: CASSFAGLFSSYEQYF

j_call: TRBJ1-1
v_call: TRBV30
clone_size: .
d_call: TRBD1
cdr3_nt: TGTGCCTGGAGTGACCTCGAGACAGGGTTGGGGACTGAAGCTTTCTTT
cdr3_aa: CAWSDLETGLGTEAFF

j_call: TRBJ1-2
v_call: TRBV5-6
clone_size: .
d_call: .
cdr3_nt: TGTGCCAGCAGCTCCTCCCGCAGCTATGGCTACACCTTC
cdr3_aa: CASSSSRSYGYTF

j_call: TRBJ1-5
v_call: TRBV5-6
clone_size: .
d_call: .
cdr3_nt: TGTGCCAGCAGCTTACGGTACAATCAGCCCCAGCATTTT
cdr3_aa: CASSLRYNQPQHF

j_call: TRBJ2-4
v_call: TRBV5-1
clone_size: .
d_call: .
cdr3_nt: TGCGCCAGCAGTTTTGGACAGCCGGGTGGGAACATTCAGTACTTC
cdr3_aa: CASSFGQPGGNIQYF